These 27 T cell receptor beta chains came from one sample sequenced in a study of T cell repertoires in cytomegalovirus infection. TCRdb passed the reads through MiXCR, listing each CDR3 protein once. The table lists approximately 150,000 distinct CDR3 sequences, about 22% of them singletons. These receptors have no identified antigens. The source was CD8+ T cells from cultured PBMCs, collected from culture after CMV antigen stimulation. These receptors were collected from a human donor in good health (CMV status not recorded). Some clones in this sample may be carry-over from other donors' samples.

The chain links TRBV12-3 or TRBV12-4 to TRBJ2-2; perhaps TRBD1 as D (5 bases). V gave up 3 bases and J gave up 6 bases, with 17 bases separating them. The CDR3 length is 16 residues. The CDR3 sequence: CASSLVGRGFSGELFF. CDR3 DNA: TGTGCCAGCAGTTTGGTGGGGCGCGGTTTCTCCGGGGAGCTGTTTTTT.

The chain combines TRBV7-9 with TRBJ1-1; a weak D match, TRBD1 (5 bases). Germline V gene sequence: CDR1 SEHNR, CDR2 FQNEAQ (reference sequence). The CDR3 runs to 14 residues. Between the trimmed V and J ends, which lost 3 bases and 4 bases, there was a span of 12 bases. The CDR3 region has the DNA TGTGCCAGCAGCTTCTCGGGGGTAGCCACTGAAGCTTTCTTT. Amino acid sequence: CASSFSGVATEAFF.

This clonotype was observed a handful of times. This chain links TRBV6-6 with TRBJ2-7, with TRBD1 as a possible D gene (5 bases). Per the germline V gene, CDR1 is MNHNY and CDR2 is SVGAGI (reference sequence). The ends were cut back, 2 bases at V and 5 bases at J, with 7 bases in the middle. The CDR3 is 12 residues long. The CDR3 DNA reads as TGTGCCAGCAGTTACGGGGCGAACGAGCAGTACTTC. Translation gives CASSYGANEQYF.

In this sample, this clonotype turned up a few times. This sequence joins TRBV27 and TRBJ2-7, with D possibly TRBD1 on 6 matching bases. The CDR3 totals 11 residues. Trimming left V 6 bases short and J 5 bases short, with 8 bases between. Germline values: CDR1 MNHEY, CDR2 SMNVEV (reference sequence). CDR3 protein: CASRTGNEQYF. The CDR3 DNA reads TGTGCCAGCAGAACAGGGAACGAGCAGTACTTC.

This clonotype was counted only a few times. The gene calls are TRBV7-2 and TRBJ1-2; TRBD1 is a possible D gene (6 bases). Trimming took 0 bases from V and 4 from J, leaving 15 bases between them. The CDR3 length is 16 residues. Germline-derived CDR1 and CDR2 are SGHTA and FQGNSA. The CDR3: CASSLAAGGQGYGYTF. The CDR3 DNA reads TGTGCCAGCAGCTTAGCGGCGGGGGGCCAAGGCTATGGCTACACCTTC.

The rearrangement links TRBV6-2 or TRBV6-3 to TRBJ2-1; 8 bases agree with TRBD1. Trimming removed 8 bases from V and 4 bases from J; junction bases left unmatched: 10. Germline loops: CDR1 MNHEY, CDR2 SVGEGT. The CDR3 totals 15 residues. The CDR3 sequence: CASYPRDRRYNEQFF. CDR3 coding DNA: TGTGCCAGCTACCCCCGGGACAGGAGATACAATGAGCAGTTCTTC.

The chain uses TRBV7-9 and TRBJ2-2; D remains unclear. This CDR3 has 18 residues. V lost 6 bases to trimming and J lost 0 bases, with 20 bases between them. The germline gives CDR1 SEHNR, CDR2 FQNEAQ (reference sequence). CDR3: CASRLDRVDFANTGELFF. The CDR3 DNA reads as TGTGCCAGCAGGTTGGACCGCGTAGACTTCGCGAACACCGGGGAGCTGTTTTTT.

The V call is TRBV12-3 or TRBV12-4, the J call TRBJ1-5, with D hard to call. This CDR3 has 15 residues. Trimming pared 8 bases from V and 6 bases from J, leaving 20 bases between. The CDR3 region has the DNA TGTGCCAGCGCCGGTGGCCCCGGAGCTGGTCAGCCCCAGCATTTT. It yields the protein CASAGGPGAGQPQHF.

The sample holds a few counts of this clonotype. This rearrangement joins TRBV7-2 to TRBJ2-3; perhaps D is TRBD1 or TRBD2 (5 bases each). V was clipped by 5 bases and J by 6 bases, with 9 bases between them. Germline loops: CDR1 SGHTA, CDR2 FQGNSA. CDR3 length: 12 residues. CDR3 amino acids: CASSRGGDTQYF. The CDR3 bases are TGTGCCAGCAGCCGGGGCGGTGATACGCAGTATTTT.

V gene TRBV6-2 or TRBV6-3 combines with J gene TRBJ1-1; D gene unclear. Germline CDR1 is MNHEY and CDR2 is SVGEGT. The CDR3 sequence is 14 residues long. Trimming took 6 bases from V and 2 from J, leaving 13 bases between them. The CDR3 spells CASRDRGRNTEAFF. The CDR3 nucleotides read TGTGCCAGCAGGGATCGGGGTCGAAACACTGAAGCTTTCTTT.

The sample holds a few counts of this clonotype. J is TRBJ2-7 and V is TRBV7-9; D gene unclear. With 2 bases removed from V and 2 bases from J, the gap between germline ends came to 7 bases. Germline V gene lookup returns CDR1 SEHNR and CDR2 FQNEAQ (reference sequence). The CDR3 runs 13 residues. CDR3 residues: CASSLHQAYEQYF. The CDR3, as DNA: TGTGCCAGCAGCTTACACCAGGCCTACGAGCAGTACTTC.

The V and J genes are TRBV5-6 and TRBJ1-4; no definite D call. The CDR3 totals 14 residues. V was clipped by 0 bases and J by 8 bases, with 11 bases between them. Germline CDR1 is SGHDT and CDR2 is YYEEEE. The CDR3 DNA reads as TGTGCCAGCAGCTTGGCTTGGGATTCGGAAAAACTGTTTTTT. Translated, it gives CASSLAWDSEKLFF.

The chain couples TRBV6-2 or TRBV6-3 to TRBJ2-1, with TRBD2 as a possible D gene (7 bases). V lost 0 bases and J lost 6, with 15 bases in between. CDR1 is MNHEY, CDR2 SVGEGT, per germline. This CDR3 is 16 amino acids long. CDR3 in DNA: TGTGCCAGCAGTTACTCTGGGGGGGCCTTACTCAATGAGCAGTTCTTC. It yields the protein CASSYSGGALLNEQFF.

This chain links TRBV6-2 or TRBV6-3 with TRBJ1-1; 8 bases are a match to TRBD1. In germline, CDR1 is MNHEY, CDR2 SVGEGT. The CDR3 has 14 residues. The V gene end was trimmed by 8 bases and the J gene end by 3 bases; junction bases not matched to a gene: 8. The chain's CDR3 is CASGQDRADTEAFF. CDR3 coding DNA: TGTGCCAGCGGACAGGACAGGGCGGACACTGAAGCTTTCTTT.

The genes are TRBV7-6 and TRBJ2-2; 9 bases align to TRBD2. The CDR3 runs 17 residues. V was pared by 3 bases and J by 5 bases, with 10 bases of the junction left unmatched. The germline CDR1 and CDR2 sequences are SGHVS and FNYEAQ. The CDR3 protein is CASSFPRTTSGTGELFF. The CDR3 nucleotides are TGTGCCAGCAGCTTCCCCAGAACTACTAGCGGGACCGGGGAGCTGTTTTTT.

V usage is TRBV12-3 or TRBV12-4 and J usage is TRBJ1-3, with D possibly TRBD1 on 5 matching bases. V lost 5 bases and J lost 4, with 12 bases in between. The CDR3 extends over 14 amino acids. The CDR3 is CASSVGTFGNTIYF. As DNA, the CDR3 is TGTGCCAGCAGTGTCGGGACCTTCGGAAACACCATATATTTT.

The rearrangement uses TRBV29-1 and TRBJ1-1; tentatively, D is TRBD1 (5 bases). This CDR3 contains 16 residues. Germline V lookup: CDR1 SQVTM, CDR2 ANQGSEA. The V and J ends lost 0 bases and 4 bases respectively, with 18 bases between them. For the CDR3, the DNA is TGCAGCGTTGAAGACAGGGACGTGTGGTCGAGCACTGAAGCTTTCTTT. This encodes CSVEDRDVWSSTEAFF.

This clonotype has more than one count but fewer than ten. The chain's CDR3 is CASSLGDLKISPVVLGYTF. CDR3 DNA sequence: TGTGCCAGCAGCTTAGGCGACTTGAAGATTTCCCCGGTTGTTCTTGGCTACACCTTC. This chain links TRBV7-8 with TRBJ1-2; D not resolved. CDR1 is SGHVS, CDR2 FQNEAQ, per germline. Trimming removed 1 base at V and 7 bases at J, with 28 bases between. CDR3 size: 19 residues.

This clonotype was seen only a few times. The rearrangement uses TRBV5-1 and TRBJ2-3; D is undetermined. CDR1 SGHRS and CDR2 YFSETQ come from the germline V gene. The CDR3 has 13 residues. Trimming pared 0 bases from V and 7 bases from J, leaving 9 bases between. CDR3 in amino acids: CASSLETGNTQYF. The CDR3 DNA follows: TGCGCCAGCAGCTTGGAGACCGGTAATACGCAGTATTTT.

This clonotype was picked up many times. Here the CDR3 reads CASRSNTEAFF. The CDR3, as DNA: TGCGCCAGCAGGTCGAACACTGAAGCTTTCTTT. The chain carries TRBV4-1 and TRBJ1-1, with D unresolved. Germline-derived CDR1 and CDR2 are MGHRA and YSYEKL. This CDR3 region has 11 residues. V was trimmed by 6 bases and J by 1 base, leaving 3 bases between them.

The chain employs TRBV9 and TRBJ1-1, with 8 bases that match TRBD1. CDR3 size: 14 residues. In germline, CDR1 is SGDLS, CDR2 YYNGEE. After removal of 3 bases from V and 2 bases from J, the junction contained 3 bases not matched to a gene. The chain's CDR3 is CASSAAGGNTEAFF. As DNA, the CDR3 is TGTGCCAGCAGCGCCGCAGGGGGCAACACTGAAGCTTTCTTT.

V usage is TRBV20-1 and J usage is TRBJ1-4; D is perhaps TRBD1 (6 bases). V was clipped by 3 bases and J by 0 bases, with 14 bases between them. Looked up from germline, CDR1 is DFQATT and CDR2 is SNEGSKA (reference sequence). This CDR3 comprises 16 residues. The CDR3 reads CSASEGETATNEKLFF. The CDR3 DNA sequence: TGCAGTGCTAGCGAGGGGGAGACAGCAACTAATGAAAAACTGTTTTTT.

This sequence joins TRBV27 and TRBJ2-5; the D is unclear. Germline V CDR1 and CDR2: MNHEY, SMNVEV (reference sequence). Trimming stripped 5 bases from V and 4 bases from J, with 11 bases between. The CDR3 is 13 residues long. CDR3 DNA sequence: TGTGCCAGCAGTCTTCAATTTGGAGAGACCCAGTACTTC. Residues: CASSLQFGETQYF.

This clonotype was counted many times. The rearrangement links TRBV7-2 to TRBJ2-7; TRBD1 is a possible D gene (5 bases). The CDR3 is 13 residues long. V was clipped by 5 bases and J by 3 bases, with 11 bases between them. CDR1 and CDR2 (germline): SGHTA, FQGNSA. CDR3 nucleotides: TGTGCCAGCAGCCCTGACAGTTTCTACGAGCAGTACTTC. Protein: CASSPDSFYEQYF.

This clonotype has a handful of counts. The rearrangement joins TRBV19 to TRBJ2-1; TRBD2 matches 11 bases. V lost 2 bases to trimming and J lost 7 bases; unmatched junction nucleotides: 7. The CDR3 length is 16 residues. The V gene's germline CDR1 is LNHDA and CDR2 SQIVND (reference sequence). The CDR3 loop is CASSILSSGGWNEQFF. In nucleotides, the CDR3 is TGTGCCAGTAGTATATTGTCTAGCGGGGGGTGGAATGAGCAGTTCTTC.

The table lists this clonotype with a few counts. CDR3 protein: CASSTSEGENTEAFF. The CDR3, as DNA: TGTGCCAGCAGCACATCTGAAGGGGAGAACACTGAAGCTTTCTTT. This chain connects TRBV7-6 to TRBJ1-1; TRBD1 might be the D (5 bases). This CDR3 comprises 15 residues. V dropped 5 bases and J dropped 1 base, with 14 bases sitting between them. Germline CDR1 reads SGHVS; CDR2 reads FNYEAQ.

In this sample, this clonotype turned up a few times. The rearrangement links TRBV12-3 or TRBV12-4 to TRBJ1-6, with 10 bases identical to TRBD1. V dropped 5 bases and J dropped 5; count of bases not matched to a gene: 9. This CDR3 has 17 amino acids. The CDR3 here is CASSPRQGAGNNSPLHF. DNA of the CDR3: TGTGCCAGCAGTCCTAGACAGGGGGCCGGGAATAATTCACCCCTCCACTTT.